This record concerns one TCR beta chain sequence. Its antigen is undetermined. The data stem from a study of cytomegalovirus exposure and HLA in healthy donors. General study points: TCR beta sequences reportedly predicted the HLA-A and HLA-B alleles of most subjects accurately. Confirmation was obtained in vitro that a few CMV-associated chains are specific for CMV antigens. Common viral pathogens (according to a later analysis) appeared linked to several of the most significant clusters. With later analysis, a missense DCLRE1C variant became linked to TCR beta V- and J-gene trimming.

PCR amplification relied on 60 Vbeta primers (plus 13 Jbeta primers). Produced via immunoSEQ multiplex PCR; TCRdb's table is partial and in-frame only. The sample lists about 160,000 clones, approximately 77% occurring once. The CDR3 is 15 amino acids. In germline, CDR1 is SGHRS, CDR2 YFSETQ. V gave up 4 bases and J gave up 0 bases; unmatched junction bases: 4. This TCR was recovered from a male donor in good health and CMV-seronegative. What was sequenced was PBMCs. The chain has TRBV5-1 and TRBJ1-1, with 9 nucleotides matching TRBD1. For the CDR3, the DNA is TGCGCCAGCAGCCCGGACAGGGGAATGAACACTGAAGCTTTCTTT. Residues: CASSPDRGMNTEAFF.